This T cell receptor (beta chain) was retrieved from a study of T cell responses to AZD1222 COVID-19 vaccine. The germline V gene encodes CDR1 LNHDA and CDR2 SQIVND (reference sequence). V dropped 5 bases and J dropped 5 bases, with 21 bases sitting between them. CDR3 size: 16 residues. Repertoires were generated with immunoSEQ multiplex PCR, while TCRdb's copy carries only in-frame clones and drops some. The sample contains roughly 140,000 clones, under 95% of which appear only once. The clonotype comes from an adult who received the AZD1222 COVID-19 vaccine. Material: peripheral blood, obtained 28 days after the second AZD1222 dose. The chain employs TRBV19 and TRBJ1-2, with D possibly being TRBD1 (6 bases). The CDR3 DNA reads TGTGCCAGTAGTCCCCGCGGGGGCGCTATAAAATATGGCTACACCTTC. As protein: CASSPRGGAIKYGYTF. Combining the CDR3 with reference TRBV19 and TRBJ1-2 gives the whole variable domain DGGITQSPKYLFRKEGQNVTLSCEQNLNHDAMYWYRQDPGQGLRLIYYSQIVNDFQKGDIAEGYSVSREKKESFPLTVTSAQKNPTAFYLCASSPRGGAIKYGYTFGSGTRLTVV.